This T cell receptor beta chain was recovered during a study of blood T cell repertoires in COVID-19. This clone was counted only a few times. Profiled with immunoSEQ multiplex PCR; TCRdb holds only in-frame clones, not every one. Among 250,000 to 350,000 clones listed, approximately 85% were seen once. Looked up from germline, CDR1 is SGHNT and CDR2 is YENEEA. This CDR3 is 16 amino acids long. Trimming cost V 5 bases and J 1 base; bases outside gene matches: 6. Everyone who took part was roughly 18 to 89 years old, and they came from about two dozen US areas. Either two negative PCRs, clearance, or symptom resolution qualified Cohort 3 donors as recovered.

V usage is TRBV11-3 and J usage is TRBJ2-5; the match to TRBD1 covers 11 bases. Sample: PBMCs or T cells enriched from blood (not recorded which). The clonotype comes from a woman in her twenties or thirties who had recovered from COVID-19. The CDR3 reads CASSNSDRGPQETQYF. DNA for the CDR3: TGTGCCAGCAGCAACTCGGACAGGGGGCCCCAAGAGACCCAGTACTTC.